Below are 20 T cell receptor beta chains sequenced from a single sample in a study of molecular identifiers for immune sequencing clone quantification. MiXCR, applied by TCRdb to the PCR reads, yields one record per CDR3 protein. The data contain 250,000 to 400,000 distinct CDR3 sequences, about 20% of them singletons. The sample comprised naive CD8+ T cells from blood, with Jurkat cell RNA spiked in. Subset indicated: FACS-sorted CD8+CD4-CCR7+CD45RA+ naive T cells. These receptors came from a human donor in good health. Some libraries in this study had Jurkat cell RNA spiked in.

This clonotype showed up many times. The CDR3 DNA is TGTGCCAGCAGTTTTTGGGAGGTCGGGGAGCTGTTTTTT. Translating gives CASSFWEVGELFF. V is TRBV12-3 or TRBV12-4 and J is TRBJ2-2, with D possibly being TRBD2 (6 bases). V was trimmed by 3 bases and J by 7 bases, leaving 9 bases between them. This CDR3 is built from 13 residues.

The J gene is TRBJ1-5, the V gene TRBV12-3 or TRBV12-4; D is ambiguous. The CDR3 runs to 14 residues. V gave up 5 bases and J gave up 6 bases, with 14 bases separating them. The CDR3 protein is CASSRNQSVQPQHF. The CDR3 region has the DNA TGTGCCAGCAGTCGTAATCAGTCAGTTCAGCCCCAGCATTTT.

A word on this clonotype: It may be a read error: a sequence one base away is much more abundant. The genes are TRBV20-1 and TRBJ2-3; 7 positions match TRBD2. Trimming cost V 0 bases and J 4 bases; bases outside gene matches: 13. Germline V lookup: CDR1 DFQATT, CDR2 SNEGSKA (reference sequence). CDR3 length equals 17 residues. CDR3 coding DNA: TGCAGTGCTAGAGATCTTGACTTCCCGGGACTATCAGATACGCAGTATTTT. This encodes CSARDLDFPGLSDTQYF.

As to this clonotype: One base away lies a much larger clone, so this may be a sequencing read error. J is TRBJ2-7 and V is TRBV2; 7 positions match TRBD2. This CDR3 contains 15 residues. CDR1 and CDR2 (germline): SNHLY, FYNNEI. The CDR3 coding sequence is TGTGCCAGCAGTGACGGGGGGAGGGCCAACTACAAGCAGTACTTC. Amino acids: CASSDGGRANYKQYF.

This clonotype showed up many times. The chain couples TRBV10-3 to TRBJ2-7, with TRBD1 as a possible D gene (6 bases). V dropped 3 bases and J dropped 5 bases, with 20 bases sitting between them. The V gene's germline CDR1 is ENHRY and CDR2 SYGVKD. This CDR3 has 16 residues. CDR3 coding DNA: TGTGCCATCAGTGATCCGACAGGCCCCCTGAAGAACGAGCAGTACTTC. This encodes CAISDPTGPLKNEQYF.

Comment on this clonotype: A read error may explain this, as a much larger clone is one base away. This CDR3 fails to terminate in the conserved phenylalanine or tryptophan, so it likely reflects a read error. The V and J genes are TRBV25-1 and TRBJ2-5; TRBD2 is a possible D gene (6 bases). V was cut by 4 bases and J by 2 bases, with 11 bases left in between. The CDR3 length is 14 residues. CDR1 and CDR2 (germline): MGHDK, SYGVNS. The CDR3, as DNA: TGTGCCAGCAGTGGTGCGGGGTCACAAGAGACCCAGTACCTC. Its translation is CASSGAGSQETQYL.

This clonotype has a count of ten or more. The chain uses TRBV2 and TRBJ2-2; D remains unclear. CDR1 and CDR2 (germline): SNHLY, FYNNEI. The CDR3 consists of 13 residues. Between the trimmed V and J ends, which lost 5 bases and 9 bases, there was a span of 13 bases. The CDR3 nucleotides read TGTGCCAGCAGTCACCAGACACCGCGGGAGCTGTTTTTT. This encodes CASSHQTPRELFF. The complete variable domain, with remaining parts taken from reference TRBV2 and TRBJ2-2, reads EPEVTQTPSHQVTQMGQEVILRCVPISNHLYFYWYRQILGQKVEFLVSFYNNEISEKSEIFDDQFSVERPDGSNFTLKIRSTKLEDSAMYFCASSHQTPRELFFGEGSRLTVL.

This clonotype was picked up a small number of times. J is TRBJ2-7 and V is TRBV5-1; D unresolved. From germline, CDR1 is SGHRS and CDR2 YFSETQ. V lost 0 bases, J lost 2 bases, and 12 bases lay in between. The CDR3 sequence is 15 residues long. The CDR3 DNA sequence: TGCGCCAGCAGCTTGGAGTGGAGTCCCCCCTACGAGCAGTACTTC. Translating it yields CASSLEWSPPYEQYF.

Concerning this clonotype: This is likely a read error, given that the CDR3 carries no conserved phenylalanine or tryptophan at its end. The chain links TRBV6-5 to TRBJ2-1; D possibly corresponds to TRBD2 (5 bases). Germline values: CDR1 MNHEY, CDR2 SVGAGI. Between the trimmed V and J ends, which lost 4 bases and 9 bases, there was a span of 25 bases. The CDR3 runs 17 residues. In nucleotides, the CDR3 is TGTGCCAGCAGTTTTCACCCGGGATATACTGGAAGCGGTGAGCAGTTCCTC. It codes for CASSFHPGYTGSGEQFL.

Details on this clonotype: A much larger clone differs by one base, so this may be a read error. The rearrangement joins TRBV7-9 to TRBJ2-5; TRBD2 agrees at 7 bases. The germline gives CDR1 SEHNR, CDR2 FQNEAQ (reference sequence). The CDR3 is 11 residues long. Trimming cost V 10 bases and J 9 bases; bases outside gene matches: 8. The CDR3 DNA is TGTGCCAACAGTGCTGCGGGGGCCCAGTACTTC. The encoded protein is CANSAAGAQYF.

This clonotype was counted once. A much bigger clone sits one base away, suggesting this may be a read error. Likely a read error: the CDR3 ends without its conserved phenylalanine or tryptophan. It is unclear where the CDR3 begins or ends on the DNA, so no DNA is shown, and the CDR3 is as TCRdb lists it. The gene calls are TRBV5-1 and TRBJ2-7; no DNA check was done on the table's D call, TRBD2. Germline CDR1 is SGHRS and CDR2 is YFSETQ. From its first to its last residue, the CDR3 has 13 amino acids. CDR3 loop: CASTETGPGLEYL.

In the case of this clonotype: This could be a read error, since a much larger clone is one nucleotide away. This rearrangement joins TRBV25-1 to TRBJ2-1; the D is unclear. Germline CDR1 and CDR2: MGHDK and SYGVNS. The CDR3 spans 15 residues. CDR3 protein: CVSSEFGSSYNEQFF. CDR3 nucleotide sequence: TGTGTCAGCAGTGAATTTGGCAGCTCCTACAATGAGCAGTTCTTC.

On this clonotype: Since a much larger clone is just one base distant, this may be a read error. This chain connects TRBV7-2 to TRBJ2-5, with D unclear. Germline V gene lookup returns CDR1 SGHTA and CDR2 FQGNSA. Trimming shortened V by 3 bases and J by 2 bases, and 10 bases separated the two germline ends. The CDR3 covers 14 residues. The CDR3 DNA is TGTGCCAGCAGCTTGTGGCAGGAGCAAGAGACCCAGTACTTC. It is translated as CASSLWQEQETQYF.

In this sample, this clonotype turned up many times. The chain combines TRBV4-1 with TRBJ2-7; 7 positions agree with TRBD1. The CDR3 runs 16 residues. Germline trimming cut 1 base from V and 0 bases from J; bases unmatched to any gene: 6. Germline CDR1 reads MGHRA; CDR2 reads YSYEKL. The CDR3 sequence is CASSQVDGTASYEQYF. Written as DNA, the CDR3 is TGCGCCAGCAGCCAAGTGGACGGGACAGCCTCCTACGAGCAGTACTTC.

This clonotype appeared a single time. V is TRBV12-3 or TRBV12-4 and J is TRBJ2-3; 9 bases map to TRBD1. The CDR3 covers 16 residues. V trimming: 3 bases; J trimming: 2 bases; junction bases outside the gene matches: 6. CDR3 region: CASSLTGQGITDTQYF. In DNA, the CDR3 is TGTGCCAGCAGTTTGACTGGACAGGGGATCACAGATACGCAGTATTTT.

This clonotype was observed at least ten times. The chain links TRBV7-9 to TRBJ1-6; possible D gene TRBD1, 5 bases. With 5 bases removed from V and 11 bases from J, the gap between germline ends came to 22 bases. CDR1 is SEHNR and CDR2 is FQNEAQ in the germline V gene (reference sequence). The CDR3 loop spans 16 amino acids. This CDR3 is CASSPSWDGRGAPLHF. The CDR3 bases are TGTGCCAGCAGCCCAAGCTGGGACGGGCGAGGGGCACCCCTCCACTTT.

This clonotype was seen repeatedly, ten times or more. The rearrangement links TRBV29-1 to TRBJ2-3, with 9 bases that match TRBD1. The CDR3 contains 16 residues. V lost 0 bases to trimming and J lost 7 bases; unmatched junction nucleotides: 11. The V gene's germline CDR1 is SQVTM and CDR2 ANQGSEA. The CDR3 coding sequence is TGCAGCGTTGAAGATCCCACGGGACAGGGTATACATACGCAGTATTTT. This translates into CSVEDPTGQGIHTQYF.

Comments on this clonotype: The junction and the germline gene differ at one end; a read error may be behind it. This rearrangement joins TRBV28 to TRBJ2-7; 14 bases match TRBD2. Germline V CDR1 and CDR2: MDHEN, SYDVKM. The CDR3 contains 16 residues. CDR3 nucleotide sequence: TGTGCCAGCAGCCTCGGGACTAGCGGGAGTAGCTACGAGCAGTGCTTC. Protein: CASSLGTSGSSYEQCF.

In this sample, this clonotype turned up many times. The V call is TRBV5-1, the J call TRBJ2-3; 13 positions match TRBD2. This CDR3 region has 17 residues. Germline V gene sequence: CDR1 SGHRS, CDR2 YFSETQ. Germline trimming cut 0 bases from V and 1 base from J; bases unmatched to any gene: 2. The CDR3 loop reads CASSLDGLAGGTDTQYF. DNA for the CDR3: TGCGCCAGCAGCTTGGATGGACTAGCGGGGGGCACAGATACGCAGTATTTT.

This clonotype was counted many times. This chain joins TRBV7-9 and TRBJ1-5; a weak D match, TRBD1 (5 bases). The length of the CDR3 is 12 residues. The germline V and J ends were trimmed by 1 base and 11 bases, with 9 bases remaining between them. Germline CDR1 and CDR2: SEHNR and FQNEAQ (reference sequence). CDR3 protein: CASSLGTSAQHF. CDR3 bases: TGTGCCAGCAGCTTAGGGACATCGGCCCAGCATTTT. Looking up the rest from reference TRBV7-9 and TRBJ1-5 gives the full variable domain: DTGVSQNPRHKITKRGQNVTFRCDPISEHNRLYWYRQTLGQGPEFLTYFQNEAQLEKSRLLSDRFSAERPKGSFSTLEIQRTEQGDSAMYLCASSLGTSAQHFGDGTRLSIL.